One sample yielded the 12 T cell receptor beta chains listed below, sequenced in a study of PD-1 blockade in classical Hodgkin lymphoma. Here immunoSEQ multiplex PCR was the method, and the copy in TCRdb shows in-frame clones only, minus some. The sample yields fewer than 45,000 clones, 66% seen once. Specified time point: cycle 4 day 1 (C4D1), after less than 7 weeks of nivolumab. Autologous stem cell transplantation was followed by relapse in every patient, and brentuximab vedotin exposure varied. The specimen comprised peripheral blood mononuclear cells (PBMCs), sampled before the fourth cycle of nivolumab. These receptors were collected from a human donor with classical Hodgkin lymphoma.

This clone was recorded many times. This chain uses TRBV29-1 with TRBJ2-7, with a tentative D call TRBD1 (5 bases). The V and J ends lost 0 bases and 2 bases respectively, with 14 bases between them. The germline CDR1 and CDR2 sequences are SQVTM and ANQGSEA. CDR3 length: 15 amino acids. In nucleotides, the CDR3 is TGCAGCGTTGAAGATCAATCCAGGGCTCCCTACGAGCAGTACTTC. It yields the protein CSVEDQSRAPYEQYF.

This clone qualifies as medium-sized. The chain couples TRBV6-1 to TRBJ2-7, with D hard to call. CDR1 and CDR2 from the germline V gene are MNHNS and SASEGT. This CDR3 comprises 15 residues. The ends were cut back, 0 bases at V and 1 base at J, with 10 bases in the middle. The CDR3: CASSEAHGFSYEQYF. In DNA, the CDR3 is TGTGCCAGCAGTGAAGCGCATGGCTTTTCCTACGAGCAGTACTTC.

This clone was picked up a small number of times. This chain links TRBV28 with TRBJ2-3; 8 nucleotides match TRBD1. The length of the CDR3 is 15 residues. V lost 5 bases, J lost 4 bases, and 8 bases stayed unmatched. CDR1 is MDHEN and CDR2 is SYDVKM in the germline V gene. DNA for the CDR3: TGTGCCAGCAGTCCAGGGGGCGAGGTGGCAGATACGCAGTATTTT. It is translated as CASSPGGEVADTQYF.

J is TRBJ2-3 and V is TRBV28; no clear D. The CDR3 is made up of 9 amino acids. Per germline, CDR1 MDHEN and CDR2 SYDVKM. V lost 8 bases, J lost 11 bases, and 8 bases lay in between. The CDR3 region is CASGGEQYF. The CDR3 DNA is TGTGCCAGCGGTGGTGAGCAGTATTTT.

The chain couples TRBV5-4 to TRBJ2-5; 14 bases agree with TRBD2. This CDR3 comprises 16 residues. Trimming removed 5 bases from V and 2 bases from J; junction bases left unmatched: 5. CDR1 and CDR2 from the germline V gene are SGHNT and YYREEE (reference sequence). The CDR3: CASSLGLAGAQETQYF. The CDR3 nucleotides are TGTGCCAGCAGTCTGGGACTAGCGGGGGCGCAAGAGACCCAGTACTTC.

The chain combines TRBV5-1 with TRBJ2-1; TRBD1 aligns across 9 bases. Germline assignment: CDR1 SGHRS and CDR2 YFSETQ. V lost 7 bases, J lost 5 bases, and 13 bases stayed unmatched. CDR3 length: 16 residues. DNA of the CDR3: TGCGCCAGCGGACGACAGGGGGAAGGCGCCAACAATGAGCAGTTCTTC. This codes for CASGRQGEGANNEQFF.

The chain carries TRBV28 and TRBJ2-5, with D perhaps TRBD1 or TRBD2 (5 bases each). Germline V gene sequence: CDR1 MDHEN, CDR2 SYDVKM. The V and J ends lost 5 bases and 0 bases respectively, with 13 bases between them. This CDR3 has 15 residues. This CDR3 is CASSPTWGYQETQYF. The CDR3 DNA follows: TGTGCCAGCAGTCCCACATGGGGGTACCAAGAGACCCAGTACTTC.

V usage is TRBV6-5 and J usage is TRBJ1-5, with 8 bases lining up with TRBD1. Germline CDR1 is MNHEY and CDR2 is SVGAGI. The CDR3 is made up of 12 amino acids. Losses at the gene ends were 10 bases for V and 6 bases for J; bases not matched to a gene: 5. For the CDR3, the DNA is TGTGCCACGCGGACAGGGAGTCAGCCCCAGCATTTT. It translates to CATRTGSQPQHF.

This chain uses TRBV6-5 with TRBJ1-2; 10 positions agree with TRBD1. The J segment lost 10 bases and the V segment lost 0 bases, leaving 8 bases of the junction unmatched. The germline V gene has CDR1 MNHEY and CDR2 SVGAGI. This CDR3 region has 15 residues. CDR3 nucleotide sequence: TGTGCCAGCAGTTACTCACCGACAGGGGGCAGCTCCTACACCTTC. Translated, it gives CASSYSPTGGSSYTF.

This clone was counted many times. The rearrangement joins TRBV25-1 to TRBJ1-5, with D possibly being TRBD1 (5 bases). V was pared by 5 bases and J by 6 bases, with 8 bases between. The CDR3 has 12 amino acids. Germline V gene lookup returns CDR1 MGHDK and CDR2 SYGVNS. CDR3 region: CASSFGGQPQHF. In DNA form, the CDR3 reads TGTGCCAGCAGTTTCGGGGGTCAGCCCCAGCATTTT.

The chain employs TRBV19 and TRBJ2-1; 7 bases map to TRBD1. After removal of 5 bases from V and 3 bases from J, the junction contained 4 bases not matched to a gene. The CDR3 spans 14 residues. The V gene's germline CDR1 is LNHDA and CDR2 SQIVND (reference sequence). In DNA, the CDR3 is TGTGCCAGTAGTGTGAGGGGGCTCTACAATGAGCAGTTCTTC. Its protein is CASSVRGLYNEQFF.

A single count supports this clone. CDR3 in amino acids: CASSVETGTYGYTF. The CDR3 DNA reads as TGTGCCAGCAGCGTAGAAACAGGCACCTATGGCTACACCTTC. The chain is built from TRBV9 and TRBJ1-2, with D possibly matching TRBD1 (5 bases). V was cut by 0 bases and J by 4 bases, with 10 bases left in between. This CDR3 has 14 residues. The germline V gene encodes CDR1 SGDLS and CDR2 YYNGEE.